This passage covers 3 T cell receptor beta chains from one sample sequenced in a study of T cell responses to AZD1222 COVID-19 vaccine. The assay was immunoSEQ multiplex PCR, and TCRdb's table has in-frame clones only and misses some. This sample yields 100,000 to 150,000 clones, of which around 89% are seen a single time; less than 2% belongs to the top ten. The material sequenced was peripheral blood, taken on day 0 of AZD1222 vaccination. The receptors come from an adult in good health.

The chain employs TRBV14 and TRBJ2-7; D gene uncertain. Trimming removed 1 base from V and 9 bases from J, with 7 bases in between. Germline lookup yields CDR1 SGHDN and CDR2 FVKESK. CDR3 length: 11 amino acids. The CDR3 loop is CASSQASGQYF. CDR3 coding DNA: TGTGCCAGCAGCCAAGCATCCGGGCAGTACTTC.

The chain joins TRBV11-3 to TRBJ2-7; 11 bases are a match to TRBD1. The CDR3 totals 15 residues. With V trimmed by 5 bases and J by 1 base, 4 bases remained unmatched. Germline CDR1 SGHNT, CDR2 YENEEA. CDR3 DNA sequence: TGTGCCAGCAGCGATGGGACAGGGGGATCCTACGAGCAGTACTTC. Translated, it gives CASSDGTGGSYEQYF.

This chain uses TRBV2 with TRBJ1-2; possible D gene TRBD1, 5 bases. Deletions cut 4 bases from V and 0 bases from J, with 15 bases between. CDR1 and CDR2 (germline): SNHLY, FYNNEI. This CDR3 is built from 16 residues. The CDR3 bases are TGTGCCAGCAGTGTTATTGGGAGGGGCCCTAACTATGGCTACACCTTC. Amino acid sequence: CASSVIGRGPNYGYTF.